The 18 T cell receptor beta chains presented below share a single source sample, sequenced in a study of blood T cell repertoires in COVID-19. Clones were sequenced by immunoSEQ multiplex PCR, and TCRdb holds only the in-frame ones, with some missing. The table lists 120,000 or so clones, 55% to 75% of them singletons. The sequenced sample was peripheral blood. These receptors came from a woman aged 70-85 years with acute or convalescent COVID-19.

The chain employs TRBV2 and TRBJ2-7; 8 bases map to TRBD1. V trimming: 10 bases; J trimming: 2 bases; junction bases outside the gene matches: 4. The germline CDR1 and CDR2 sequences are SNHLY and FYNNEI. The CDR3 consists of 12 residues. CDR3 protein: CAIRGPPYEQYF. CDR3 nucleotide sequence: TGTGCCATCAGGGGGCCCCCCTACGAGCAGTACTTC. Supplemented by reference TRBV2 and TRBJ2-7, the full variable domain reads EPEVTQTPSHQVTQMGQEVILRCVPISNHLYFYWYRQILGQKVEFLVSFYNNEISEKSEIFDDQFSVERPDGSNFTLKIRSTKLEDSAMYFCAIRGPPYEQYFGPGTRLTVT.

This chain links TRBV7-8 with TRBJ1-6; D is unclear. The germline CDR1 and CDR2 sequences are SGHVS and FQNEAQ. V was shortened by 5 bases and J by 6 bases, with 14 bases between the two germline ends. The CDR3 contains 15 residues. The CDR3 reads CASSPARGANSPLHF. DNA for the CDR3: TGTGCCAGCAGCCCCGCGCGGGGTGCTAATTCACCCCTCCACTTT.

The chain carries TRBV30 and TRBJ1-4; 10 positions agree with TRBD1. CDR3 length: 14 residues. V was clipped by 1 base and J by 7 bases; unmatched bases: 3. Per the germline V gene, CDR1 is GTSNPN and CDR2 is SVGIG (reference sequence). In DNA, the CDR3 is TGTGCCTGGAGTGAGGACAGGGGGGGTGAAAAACTGTTTTTT. Its protein is CAWSEDRGGEKLFF.

This chain connects TRBV19 to TRBJ1-5; the D is unclear. The V gene's germline CDR1 is LNHDA and CDR2 SQIVND (reference sequence). The CDR3 covers 16 residues. V lost 6 bases to trimming and J lost 7 bases, with 22 bases between them. Here the CDR3 reads CASRQKVWQAQQPQHF. CDR3 nucleotides: TGTGCCAGTAGGCAGAAGGTATGGCAGGCGCAACAGCCCCAGCATTTT. Full variable domain (remainder filled in from reference TRBV19 and TRBJ1-5): DGGITQSPKYLFRKEGQNVTLSCEQNLNHDAMYWYRQDPGQGLRLIYYSQIVNDFQKGDIAEGYSVSREKKESFPLTVTSAQKNPTAFYLCASRQKVWQAQQPQHFGDGTRLSIL.

V usage is TRBV19 and J usage is TRBJ2-5; D uncertain. The length of the CDR3 is 12 residues. CDR1 is LNHDA and CDR2 is SQIVND in the germline V gene (reference sequence). V shed 8 bases and J shed 5 bases, with 12 bases lying between them. The CDR3 DNA is TGTGCCAGTCGAGCAGGTCGGGAGACCCAGTACTTC. Protein: CASRAGRETQYF.

The V call is TRBV2, the J call TRBJ2-7; possible D gene TRBD1, 5 bases. CDR3 length equals 14 residues. Trimming removed 8 bases from V and 3 bases from J, with 17 bases in between. Germline loops: CDR1 SNHLY, CDR2 FYNNEI. The CDR3 region has the DNA TGTGCCAGCCGCCTTATAGACAGATACTACGAGCAGTACTTC. This gives the protein CASRLIDRYYEQYF.

The chain is built from TRBV9 and TRBJ2-2, with 12 bases matching TRBD2. The trim removed 2 bases at V and 8 bases at J, leaving 13 bases unmatched. In germline, CDR1 is SGDLS, CDR2 YYNGEE. The CDR3 length is 18 residues. Here the CDR3 reads CASSVATSGGVRGGELFF. As DNA, the CDR3 is TGTGCCAGCAGCGTCGCGACTAGCGGGGGCGTCCGGGGTGGGGAGCTGTTTTTT.

The chain employs TRBV6-1 and TRBJ1-5; tentative D call: TRBD1 (6 bases). The germline V and J ends were trimmed by 5 bases and 7 bases, with 15 bases remaining between them. CDR1 and CDR2 (germline): MNHNS, SASEGT. The CDR3 length is 14 residues. For the CDR3, the DNA is TGTGCCAGCAGTTTCGGACAGCCCCCCCAGCCCCAGCATTTT. Protein sequence: CASSFGQPPQPQHF.

The chain carries TRBV5-4 and TRBJ2-2, with D perhaps matching TRBD1 (6 bases). V was clipped by 3 bases and J by 1 base, with 7 bases between them. CDR1 and CDR2 from the germline V gene are SGHNT and YYREEE (reference sequence). The CDR3 totals 14 residues. The CDR3 nucleotides are TGTGCCAGCAGCTCACAGGGGAACACCGGGGAGCTGTTTTTT. The encoded protein is CASSSQGNTGELFF.

The chain is built from TRBV7-9 and TRBJ1-4, with 8 bases lining up with TRBD1. Germline assignment: CDR1 SEHNR and CDR2 FQNEAQ (reference sequence). This CDR3 comprises 17 residues. Germline trimming cut 1 base from V and 4 bases from J; bases unmatched to any gene: 8. CDR3 in DNA: TGTGCCAGCAGCTTAGGCGCAGGGGGCTGGGATAATGAAAAACTGTTTTTT. It codes for CASSLGAGGWDNEKLFF.

The rearrangement links TRBV5-4 to TRBJ2-1, with TRBD2 matching over 13 bases. The CDR3 covers 16 residues. V shed 0 bases, J shed 5 bases, and the junction held 2 bases outside the gene matches. Germline-derived CDR1 and CDR2 are SGHNT and YYREEE (reference sequence). The CDR3 loop reads CASSLGGLAGNNEQFF. The CDR3 DNA reads as TGTGCCAGCAGCTTGGGGGGACTAGCGGGGAACAATGAGCAGTTCTTC.

V and J are TRBV19 and TRBJ2-1, with TRBD2 as a possible D gene (7 bases). In germline, CDR1 is LNHDA, CDR2 SQIVND (reference sequence). The CDR3 runs to 12 residues. V gave up 1 base and J gave up 14 bases, with 12 bases separating them. In DNA, the CDR3 is TGTGCCAGTAGTATAGTGGGGGGGCCGGAGTTCTTC. Encoded protein: CASSIVGGPEFF.

This sequence joins TRBV19 and TRBJ2-2, with 12 bases lining up with TRBD2. This CDR3 region has 18 residues. Germline CDR1 and CDR2: LNHDA and SQIVND (reference sequence). V was pared by 6 bases and J by 3 bases, with 11 bases of the junction left unmatched. The CDR3 region has the DNA TGTGCCAGTAGGACTAGCGGGGGCAATACTAGGGACACCGGGGAGCTGTTTTTT. Its protein is CASRTSGGNTRDTGELFF.

This chain connects TRBV5-1 to TRBJ2-1; no clear D. Germline CDR1 is SGHRS and CDR2 is YFSETQ. CDR3 length equals 15 residues. The V end was cut by 0 bases, the J end by 5 bases, with 12 bases between. The CDR3 loop is CASSLGKRENNEQFF. CDR3 sequence (DNA): TGCGCCAGCAGCTTGGGTAAAAGAGAAAACAATGAGCAGTTCTTC. The variable domain in full, completed from reference TRBV5-1 and TRBJ2-1, reads KAGVTQTPRYLIKTRGQQVTLSCSPISGHRSVSWYQQTPGQGLQFLFEYFSETQRNKGNFPGRFSGRQFSNSRSEMNVSTLELGDSALYLCASSLGKRENNEQFFGPGTRLTVL.

The gene calls are TRBV19 and TRBJ2-7; 9 bases are shared with TRBD1. After removal of 3 bases from V and 6 bases from J, the junction contained 15 bases not matched to a gene. Germline CDR1 is LNHDA and CDR2 is SQIVND (reference sequence). There are 17 residues in the CDR3. The CDR3 reads CASSIVFGQGKQSEQYF. The CDR3 DNA is TGTGCCAGTAGTATTGTGTTTGGACAGGGGAAGCAAAGCGAGCAGTACTTC.

Only a few counts were recorded for this clone. Other nucleotide sequences in the sample specify the same CDR3. The genes are TRBV5-1 and TRBJ2-3; 8 bases agree with TRBD2. Germline V lookup: CDR1 SGHRS, CDR2 YFSETQ. The CDR3 has 15 amino acids. V lost 2 bases, J lost 6 bases, and 8 bases stayed unmatched. CDR3 nucleotides: TGCGCCAGCAGCTTTCCGGCGGGGGGAACTGATACGCAGTATTTT. This gives the protein CASSFPAGGTDTQYF.

The table lists this clone with a few counts. The genes are TRBV14 and TRBJ2-7; no definite D call. With 6 bases removed from V and 4 bases from J, the gap between germline ends came to 7 bases. The CDR3 sequence is 11 residues long. Germline loops: CDR1 SGHDN, CDR2 FVKESK. CDR3 region: CASSLTYEQYF. The CDR3 bases are TGTGCCAGCAGTCTAACTTACGAGCAGTACTTC.

The chain has TRBV5-1 and TRBJ2-3, with D perhaps TRBD1 (6 bases). This CDR3 comprises 16 residues. V dropped 4 bases and J dropped 0 bases, with 15 bases sitting between them. The germline gives CDR1 SGHRS, CDR2 YFSETQ. The CDR3 region is CASSGTGSLSTDTQYF. The CDR3 DNA follows: TGCGCCAGCAGCGGCACAGGGTCCCTTAGCACAGATACGCAGTATTTT. Together with reference TRBV5-1 and TRBJ2-3, the CDR3 gives the full variable domain: KAGVTQTPRYLIKTRGQQVTLSCSPISGHRSVSWYQQTPGQGLQFLFEYFSETQRNKGNFPGRFSGRQFSNSRSEMNVSTLELGDSALYLCASSGTGSLSTDTQYFGPGTRLTVL.